Following are 30 T cell receptor beta chains from one sample sequenced in a study of Graves' ophthalmopathy and Graves' hyperthyroidism. The authors amplified TCR beta CDR3 regions, and they did so from RNA transcripts for repertoire sequencing. RT-PCR with HTBI primers came first, then second-round multiplex PCR. TCRdb itself ran the multiplex PCR reads through MiXCR, one entry per CDR3 protein. The sample lists 500,000 to 700,000 distinct CDR3 sequences, 22% occurring once. The specimen was peripheral blood. The receptors were gathered from a woman younger than 35 with stable Graves' hyperthyroidism. Some clones in this sample may be carry-over from other donors' samples.

On this clonotype: Given a much more abundant clone one base away, this may be a read error. The genes are TRBV6-2 or TRBV6-3 and TRBJ2-5; D is unclear. In germline, CDR1 is MNHEY, CDR2 SVGEGT. The CDR3 contains 13 residues. Written as DNA, the CDR3 is TGTGCCAGCAGCAGACGGACCCCAGAGACCCTGTACTTC. This gives the protein CASSRRTPETLYF.

This clonotype has at least ten counts. A single base separates this from a much larger clone, so it may be a read error. The chain is built from TRBV6-4 and TRBJ2-5; tentatively, D is TRBD1 (5 bases). CDR1 is MRHNA, CDR2 SNTAGT, per germline. CDR3 length: 12 amino acids. The CDR3 DNA reads TGTGTCAGCAGGGTGGTCGGTGAGACCCAGTACTTC. Protein sequence: CVSRVVGETQYF.

This chain uses TRBV6-1 with TRBJ2-5; D unclear. Per germline, CDR1 MNHNS and CDR2 SASEGT. CDR3 length: 11 residues. Trimming cost V 8 bases and J 1 base, with 5 bases left between them. The CDR3 loop reads CASAFQETQYF. The CDR3 coding sequence is TGTGCCAGCGCATTCCAAGAGACCCAGTACTTC.

The chain has TRBV19 and TRBJ1-1; 10 bases are a match to TRBD1. The CDR3 covers 15 residues. CDR1 and CDR2 from the germline V gene are LNHDA and SQIVND (reference sequence). The V segment lost 7 bases and the J segment 1 base; nucleotides outside the gene matches: 6. CDR3 protein: CASKGTGAQNTEAFF. The CDR3 region has the DNA TGTGCCAGTAAGGGGACAGGGGCTCAGAACACTGAAGCTTTCTTT.

Ten or more counts support this clonotype. The chain recombines TRBV6-1 with TRBJ2-7; D is perhaps TRBD1 or TRBD2 (5 bases each). The V gene lost 1 base and the J gene lost 6 bases, with 13 bases spanning the gap. Germline values: CDR1 MNHNS, CDR2 SASEGT. The CDR3 extends over 14 amino acids. The CDR3 protein is CASSEEGPGREQYF. CDR3 DNA: TGTGCCAGCAGTGAAGAAGGACCGGGGCGCGAGCAGTACTTC.

This clonotype was seen at least ten times. The chain carries TRBV28 and TRBJ1-6; TRBD1 is a possible D gene (6 bases). Germline V gene sequence: CDR1 MDHEN, CDR2 SYDVKM. This CDR3 region has 15 residues. V lost 2 bases and J lost 8, with 13 bases in between. The CDR3 DNA reads as TGTGCCAGCAGTTTACAAGGGGGTGCATATTCACCCCTCCACTTT. Protein product: CASSLQGGAYSPLHF.

The rearrangement uses TRBV6-1 and TRBJ2-5; no reliable D call. Per the germline V gene, CDR1 is MNHNS and CDR2 is SASEGT. The CDR3 sequence is 13 residues long. Deletions cut 8 bases from V and 5 bases from J, with 15 bases between. In nucleotides, the CDR3 is TGTGCCAGCCGGGTCGGGCAGTTGGAGACCCAGTACTTC. This codes for CASRVGQLETQYF.

The chain combines TRBV15 with TRBJ2-5, with 15 bases identical to TRBD2. The J segment lost 5 bases and the V segment lost 1 base, leaving 2 bases of the junction unmatched. This CDR3 has 16 residues. CDR1 and CDR2 (germline): LNHNV, YYDKDF (reference sequence). The CDR3, as DNA: TGTGCCACCAGCAGAGCGGGACTAGCGGGAGGTGAGACCCAGTACTTC. Its protein product is CATSRAGLAGGETQYF.

This chain connects TRBV13 to TRBJ1-2; tentative D call: TRBD1 (6 bases). Germline values: CDR1 PRHDT, CDR2 FYEKMQ (reference sequence). The CDR3 contains 12 residues. Trimming cost V 6 bases and J 8 bases, with 13 bases left between them. CDR3 coding DNA: TGTGCCAGCAGTTCACAGGGCTGGGGCTACACCTTC. It encodes CASSSQGWGYTF.

This clonotype was seen many times. The rearrangement links TRBV12-3 or TRBV12-4 to TRBJ2-7; TRBD1 agrees at 7 bases. CDR3 length: 14 amino acids. The J segment lost 0 bases and the V segment lost 7 bases, leaving 6 bases of the junction unmatched. For the CDR3, the DNA is TGTGCCAGCAAGTTCCGGGACAGCTCCTACGAGCAGTACTTC. Translated: CASKFRDSSYEQYF.

The sample holds a few counts of this clonotype. The chain employs TRBV10-3 and TRBJ2-4, with TRBD2 identical over 8 bases. Germline trimming cut 3 bases from V and 6 bases from J; bases unmatched to any gene: 4. This CDR3 is built from 14 residues. Germline lookup yields CDR1 ENHRY and CDR2 SYGVKD. CDR3 sequence: CAISDSGGANIQYF. The DNA for the CDR3 is TGTGCCATCAGTGACTCGGGGGGGGCAAACATTCAGTACTTC.

This clonotype came up many times. The chain is built from TRBV12-3 or TRBV12-4 and TRBJ1-5; TRBD1 might be the D (6 bases). CDR3 size: 14 residues. V was clipped by 7 bases and J by 7 bases, with 17 bases between them. This CDR3 is CASTLGRGGQPQHF. CDR3 sequence (DNA): TGTGCCAGCACCCTGGGCAGGGGTGGACAGCCCCAGCATTTT.

In its sample, this clonotype was seen many times. The V and J genes are TRBV6-1 and TRBJ1-2; maybe TRBD1 (6 bases). Trimming removed 1 base from V and 0 bases from J, with 6 bases in between. The CDR3 is 14 amino acids. Germline V gene sequence: CDR1 MNHNS, CDR2 SASEGT. This chain's CDR3 is CASSEGDTNYGYTF. The DNA of the CDR3 is TGTGCCAGCAGTGAAGGGGACACTAACTATGGCTACACCTTC.

Only a few counts were recorded for this clonotype. The chain joins TRBV6-1 to TRBJ1-2; the D gene is possibly TRBD1 (6 bases). V lost 7 bases to trimming and J lost 3 bases, with 21 bases between them. The CDR3 consists of 16 residues. The germline V gene encodes CDR1 MNHNS and CDR2 SASEGT. The CDR3 DNA reads as TGTGCCAGCACCGAAGAGCCCCGGGGGCCCTACTATGGCTACACCTTC. This encodes CASTEEPRGPYYGYTF.

The sample holds a few counts of this clonotype. This sequence may be a read error, since a much larger clone differs from it by one base. V is TRBV20-1 and J is TRBJ2-4; 7 bases map to TRBD1. The CDR3 is 13 residues long. Germline CDR1 reads DFQATT; CDR2 reads SNEGSKA (reference sequence). With 6 bases clipped from V and 1 base from J, the junction kept 3 bases outside the gene matches. The CDR3 DNA reads TGCAGTGCCGTGGACAGGGCCAAAAACATTCAGTACTTC. It encodes CSAVDRAKNIQYF.

At least ten counts were recorded for this clonotype. V gene TRBV6-5 combines with J gene TRBJ2-2; D perhaps matches TRBD2 (6 bases). Trimming pared 3 bases from V and 5 bases from J, leaving 13 bases between. The CDR3 loop spans 15 amino acids. CDR1 is MNHEY, CDR2 SVGAGI, per germline. The CDR3, as DNA: TGTGCCAGCAGTTATTTCGGGGGTACTACCGGGGAGCTGTTTTTT. Protein product: CASSYFGGTTGELFF.

This clonotype showed up many times. The chain couples TRBV24-1 to TRBJ2-1; D is undetermined. This CDR3 is 14 amino acids long. Germline assignment: CDR1 KGHDR and CDR2 SFDVKD. V lost 0 bases to trimming and J lost 5 bases, with 7 bases between them. CDR3 sequence: CATSDLTVDNEQFF. The CDR3 DNA follows: TGTGCCACCAGTGATTTGACCGTTGACAATGAGCAGTTCTTC.

This clonotype was seen at least ten times. This chain joins TRBV30 and TRBJ1-1, with a tentative D call TRBD1 (5 bases). This CDR3 is built from 12 residues. Germline CDR1 reads GTSNPN; CDR2 reads SVGIG (reference sequence). With 5 bases removed from V and 7 bases from J, the gap between germline ends came to 14 bases. This CDR3 is CAWATGTLEAFF. The CDR3 bases are TGTGCCTGGGCTACCGGGACCCTTGAAGCTTTCTTT.

The table lists this clonotype with many counts. The CDR3 DNA follows: TGCAGTGCTAGATCCAACTACGAGCAGTACTTC. Its protein is CSARSNYEQYF. The chain uses TRBV20-1 and TRBJ2-7; D unresolved. This CDR3 is 11 amino acids long. Trimming took off 2 bases at V and 3 bases at J, with 5 bases between the two ends. Germline CDR1 reads DFQATT; CDR2 reads SNEGSKA (reference sequence).

This clonotype was seen many times. This chain joins TRBV15 and TRBJ1-5; D is unclear. CDR3 size: 14 residues. The germline V gene encodes CDR1 LNHNV and CDR2 YYDKDF (reference sequence). V lost 0 bases, J lost 2 bases, and 5 bases lay in between. CDR3 sequence reads: CATSREFGNQPQHF. Here the CDR3 DNA reads TGTGCCACCAGCAGAGAGTTTGGCAATCAGCCCCAGCATTTT.

This clonotype was detected many times. This chain links TRBV28 with TRBJ1-3; no clear D. The germline V and J ends were trimmed by 3 bases and 0 bases, with 12 bases remaining between them. CDR1 MDHEN and CDR2 SYDVKM come from the germline V gene. This CDR3 is 16 amino acids long. The CDR3 nucleotides read TGTGCCAGCAGTTTTGGGAAGCGCCTCTCTGGAAACACCATATATTTT. Encoded protein: CASSFGKRLSGNTIYF.

The V gene is TRBV6-1, the J gene TRBJ2-7, with 7 bases that match TRBD2. Losses at the gene ends were 4 bases for V and 7 bases for J; bases not matched to a gene: 10. The germline CDR1 and CDR2 sequences are MNHNS and SASEGT. The CDR3 extends over 14 amino acids. The CDR3 coding sequence is TGTGCCAGCAGTGTTTGGGAGGGTAGGTGGGAGCAGTACTTC. Protein sequence: CASSVWEGRWEQYF.

The chain joins TRBV6-2 or TRBV6-3 to TRBJ1-5, with D unresolved. V dropped 4 bases and J dropped 2 bases, with 9 bases sitting between them. This CDR3 spans 14 amino acids. CDR1 MNHEY and CDR2 SVGEGT come from the germline V gene. CDR3 in DNA: TGTGCCAGCAGTTTGGTATTGGGCAATCAGCCCCAGCATTTT. This gives the protein CASSLVLGNQPQHF.

Ten or more counts support this clonotype. Being one base from a much bigger clone, this may be a read error. The CDR3 spells CASSEGIGNYGYTF. CDR3 sequence (DNA): TGTGCCAGCAGTGAAGGTATTGGGAACTATGGCTACACCTTC. The genes are TRBV6-1 and TRBJ1-2; the D is unclear. V was cut by 1 base and J by 2 bases, with 8 bases left in between. CDR1 and CDR2 (germline): MNHNS, SASEGT. The length of the CDR3 is 14 residues.

This chain links TRBV6-5 with TRBJ1-1, with D perhaps matching TRBD1 (5 bases). V lost 0 bases, J lost 4 bases, and 9 bases lay in between. Germline V gene lookup returns CDR1 MNHEY and CDR2 SVGAGI. This CDR3 has 14 amino acids. CDR3 coding DNA: TGTGCCAGCAGTTACTCTATGGGGCGCACTGAAGCTTTCTTT. It is translated as CASSYSMGRTEAFF.

This clonotype was seen at least ten times. The chain couples TRBV27 to TRBJ1-5, with 8 bases that match TRBD1. V shed 5 bases and J 3 bases; nucleotides not matched to a gene: 12. The CDR3 length is 17 residues. The V gene's germline CDR1 is MNHEY and CDR2 SMNVEV (reference sequence). This CDR3 reads CASSTGQGINFNQPQHF. CDR3 coding DNA: TGTGCCAGCAGTACAGGACAGGGCATTAATTTCAATCAGCCCCAGCATTTT.

This clonotype was detected many times. The chain joins TRBV10-3 to TRBJ1-5; D is ambiguous. Deletions cut 0 bases from V and 0 bases from J, with 9 bases between. Germline V gene sequence: CDR1 ENHRY, CDR2 SYGVKD. The CDR3 consists of 16 residues. CDR3 protein: CAISESFGFSNQPQHF. CDR3 bases: TGTGCCATCAGTGAGTCGTTCGGATTTAGCAATCAGCCCCAGCATTTT.

This clonotype was observed at least ten times. The V gene is TRBV12-3 or TRBV12-4, the J gene TRBJ1-6; the D gene is possibly TRBD1 (5 bases). There are 12 residues in the CDR3. The germline V and J ends were trimmed by 5 bases and 9 bases, with 8 bases remaining between them. The CDR3 coding sequence is TGTGCCAGCAGTGTGCAGGGTTCACCCCTCCACTTT. It yields the protein CASSVQGSPLHF.

This clonotype was seen at least ten times. The rearrangement uses TRBV11-2 and TRBJ2-5; 8 nucleotides line up with TRBD1. The germline gives CDR1 SGHAT, CDR2 FQNNGV. The CDR3 length is 16 residues. The V gene end was trimmed by 6 bases and the J gene end by 2 bases; junction bases not matched to a gene: 11. CDR3 sequence (DNA): TGTGCCAGCAGTCCATTGGGACAGGAGCAACAAGAGACCCAGTACTTC. Translation: CASSPLGQEQQETQYF.

Ten or more counts support this clonotype. This sequence joins TRBV20-1 and TRBJ1-2; TRBD1 is a possible D gene (5 bases). This CDR3 has 13 amino acids. The ends were cut back, 2 bases at V and 6 bases at J, with 13 bases in the middle. Germline loops: CDR1 DFQATT, CDR2 SNEGSKA (reference sequence). The CDR3 DNA follows: TGCAGTGCTAGACGGGGACGACTGGATGGCTACACCTTC. Its translation: CSARRGRLDGYTF.